This T cell receptor (beta chain) appears in the sequencing data of a study of T cells after somatic rescue of genetic block. This CDR3 comprises 14 residues. From germline, CDR1 is MNHEY and CDR2 SMNVEV (reference sequence). Data came from immunoSEQ multiplex PCR; TCRdb stores just in-frame clones and leaves some out. The data show approximately 100,000 clones, with about 87% seen just once and around 1.6% held by the top ten. V usage is TRBV27 and J usage is TRBJ2-5; D is possibly TRBD2 (6 bases). The J call may be faulty, since TRBJ2-7 better matches the DNA end. This TCR came from a woman between 18 and 29 years old. Sequencing was performed on peripheral blood mononuclear cells (PBMCs). Here the CDR3 DNA reads TGTGCCAGCAGTATAGCGGAGCGCTCCTACGAGCAGTACTTC. It codes for CASSIAERSYEQYF.